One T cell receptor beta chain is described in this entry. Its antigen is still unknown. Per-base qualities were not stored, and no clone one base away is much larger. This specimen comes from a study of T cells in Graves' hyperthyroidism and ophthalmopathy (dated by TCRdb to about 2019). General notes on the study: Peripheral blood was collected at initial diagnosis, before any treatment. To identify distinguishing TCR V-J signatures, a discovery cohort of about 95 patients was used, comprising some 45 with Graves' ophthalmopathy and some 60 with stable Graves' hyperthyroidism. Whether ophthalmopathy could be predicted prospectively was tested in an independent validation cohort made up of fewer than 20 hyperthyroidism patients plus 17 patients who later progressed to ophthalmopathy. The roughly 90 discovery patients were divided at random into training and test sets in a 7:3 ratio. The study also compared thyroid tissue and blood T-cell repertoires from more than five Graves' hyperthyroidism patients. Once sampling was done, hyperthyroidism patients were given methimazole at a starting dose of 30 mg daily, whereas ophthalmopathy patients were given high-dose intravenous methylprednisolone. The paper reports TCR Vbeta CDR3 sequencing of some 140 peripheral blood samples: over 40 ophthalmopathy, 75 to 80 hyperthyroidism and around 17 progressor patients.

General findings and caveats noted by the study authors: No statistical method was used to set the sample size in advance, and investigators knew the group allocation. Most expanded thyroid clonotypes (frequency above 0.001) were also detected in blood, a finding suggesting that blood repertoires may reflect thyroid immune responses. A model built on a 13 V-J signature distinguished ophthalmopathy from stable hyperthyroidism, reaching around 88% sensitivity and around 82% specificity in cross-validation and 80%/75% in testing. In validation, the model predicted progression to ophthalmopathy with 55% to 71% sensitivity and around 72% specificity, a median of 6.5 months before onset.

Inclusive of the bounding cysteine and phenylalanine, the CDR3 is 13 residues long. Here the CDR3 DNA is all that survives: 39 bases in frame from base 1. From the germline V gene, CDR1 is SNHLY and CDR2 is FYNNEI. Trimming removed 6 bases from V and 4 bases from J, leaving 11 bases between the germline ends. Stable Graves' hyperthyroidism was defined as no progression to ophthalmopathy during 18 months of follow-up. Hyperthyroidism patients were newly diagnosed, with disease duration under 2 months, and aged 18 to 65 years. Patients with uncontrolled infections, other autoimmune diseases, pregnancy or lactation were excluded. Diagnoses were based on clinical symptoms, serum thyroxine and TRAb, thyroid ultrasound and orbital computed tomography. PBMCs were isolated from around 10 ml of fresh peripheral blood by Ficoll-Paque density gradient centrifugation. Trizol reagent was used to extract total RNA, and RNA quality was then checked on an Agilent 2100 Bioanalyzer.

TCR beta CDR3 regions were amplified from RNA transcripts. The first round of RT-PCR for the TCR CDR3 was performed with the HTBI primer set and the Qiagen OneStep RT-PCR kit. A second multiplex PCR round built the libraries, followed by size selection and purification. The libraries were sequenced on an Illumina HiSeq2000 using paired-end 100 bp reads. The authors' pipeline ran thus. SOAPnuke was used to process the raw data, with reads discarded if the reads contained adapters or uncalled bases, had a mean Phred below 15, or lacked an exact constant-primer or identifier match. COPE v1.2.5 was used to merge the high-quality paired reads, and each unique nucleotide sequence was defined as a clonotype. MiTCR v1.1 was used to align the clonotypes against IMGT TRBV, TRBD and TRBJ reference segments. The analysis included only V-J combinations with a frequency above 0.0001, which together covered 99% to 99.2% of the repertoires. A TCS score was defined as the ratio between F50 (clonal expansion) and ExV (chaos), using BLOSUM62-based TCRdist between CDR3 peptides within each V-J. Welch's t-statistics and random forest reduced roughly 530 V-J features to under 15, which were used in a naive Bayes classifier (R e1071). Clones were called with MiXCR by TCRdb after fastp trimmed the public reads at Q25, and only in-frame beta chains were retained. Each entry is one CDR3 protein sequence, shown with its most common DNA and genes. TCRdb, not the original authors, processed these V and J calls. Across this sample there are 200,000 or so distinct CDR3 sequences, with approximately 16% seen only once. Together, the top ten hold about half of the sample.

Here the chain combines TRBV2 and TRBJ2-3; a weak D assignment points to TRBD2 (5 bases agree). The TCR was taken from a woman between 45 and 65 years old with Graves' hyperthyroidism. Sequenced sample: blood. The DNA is TGTGCCAGCAGAGCGGTCCGTGCAGATACGCAGTATTTT. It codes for CASRAVRADTQYF.